These 11 T cell receptor beta chains originate from one sample sequenced in a study of blood T cell repertoires in COVID-19 (dated by TCRdb to 2020 to 2022). The protocol used for the library was the immunoSEQ multiplex PCR assay. This is the immuneACCESS table as TCRdb keeps it, with only in-frame sequences that have V and J called. A part of the clones is gone; compared with another copy, unresolved V genes explain less than half, and the rest is unexplained. The sample has 200,000 to 300,000 clones on record, around four fifths of them singletons. The ten biggest clones cover 5.5% to 8% of the sample. Sequencing was performed on peripheral blood. These receptors came from a woman aged 60-75 years with active or convalescent COVID-19.

The chain recombines TRBV5-6 with TRBJ1-4; D unclear. This CDR3 is built from 14 residues. Trimming left V 4 bases short and J 2 bases short, with 9 bases between. Germline lookup yields CDR1 SGHDT and CDR2 YYEEEE. The CDR3 DNA reads as TGTGCCAGCAGCCGGGAAGTTACTAATGAAAAACTGTTTTTT. It yields the protein CASSREVTNEKLFF.

The CDR3 here is CASSHRDSYGYTF. As DNA, the CDR3 is TGTGCCAGCAGCCACCGGGACAGTTATGGCTACACCTTC. The chain recombines TRBV14 with TRBJ1-2; 7 bases are a match to TRBD1. The length of the CDR3 is 13 residues. V lost 3 bases, J lost 5 bases, and 3 bases stayed unmatched. Germline assignment: CDR1 SGHDN and CDR2 FVKESK. The full variable domain, in which reference TRBV14 and TRBJ1-2 provide the parts outside the CDR3, is EAGVTQFPSHSVIEKGQTVTLRCDPISGHDNLYWYRRVMGKEIKFLLHFVKESKQDESGMPNNRFLAERTGGTYSTLKVQPAELEDSGVYFCASSHRDSYGYTFGSGTRLTVV.

V and J are TRBV16 and TRBJ1-1; possibly TRBD1 for D (5 bases). V dropped 0 bases and J dropped 0 bases, with 11 bases sitting between them. The CDR3 runs to 16 residues. Germline V gene sequence: CDR1 KGHSY, CDR2 FQNENV. The CDR3 DNA follows: TGTGCCAGCAGCCAATCAAAGAACAGGATGAACACTGAAGCTTTCTTT. Protein: CASSQSKNRMNTEAFF.

The rearrangement links TRBV15 to TRBJ2-2; 8 bases fit TRBD1. V was clipped by 2 bases and J by 5 bases; unmatched bases: 1. The length of the CDR3 is 14 residues. CDR1 and CDR2 (germline): LNHNV, YYDKDF (reference sequence). CDR3 coding DNA: TGTGCCACCAGCAGACGACAGGGGACCGGGGAGCTGTTTTTT. Its translation is CATSRRQGTGELFF. The whole variable domain, filled in from reference TRBV15 and TRBJ2-2, reads DAMVIQNPRYQVTQFGKPVTLSCSQTLNHNVMYWYQQKSSQAPKLLFHYYDKDFNNEADTPDNFQSRRPNTSFCFLDIRSPGLGDTAMYLCATSRRQGTGELFFGEGSRLTVL.

The chain recombines TRBV2 with TRBJ2-5; 7 bases map to TRBD1. The CDR3 is 15 amino acids. V lost 6 bases to trimming and J lost 1 base; unmatched junction nucleotides: 8. Germline CDR1 and CDR2: SNHLY and FYNNEI. DNA for the CDR3: TGTGCCAGCAGACGTGCCCCAGGGGGCCAAGAGACCCAGTACTTC. This gives the protein CASRRAPGGQETQYF.

The chain employs TRBV12-5 and TRBJ1-5, with D maybe TRBD1 (5 bases). Germline V gene sequence: CDR1 LGHNT, CDR2 FRNRAP. The length of the CDR3 is 15 residues. Trimming took 5 bases from V and 5 from J, leaving 16 bases between them. CDR3 protein: CASGDPLDSHQPQHF. CDR3 nucleotide sequence: TGTGCTAGTGGTGATCCCCTCGACAGTCATCAGCCCCAGCATTTT.

The rearrangement joins TRBV29-1 to TRBJ2-3, with a possible D match to TRBD2 (6 bases). V dropped 3 bases and J dropped 1 base, with 8 bases sitting between them. CDR1 is SQVTM and CDR2 is ANQGSEA in the germline V gene. This CDR3 has 13 amino acids. CDR3 nucleotides: TGCAGCGTTGAGGAGGGTGGCACAGATACGCAGTATTTT. Translated, it gives CSVEEGGTDTQYF.

The CDR3: CASSLAGTSSYEQYF. The CDR3 nucleotides are TGCGCCAGCAGCCTCGCTGGCACTAGCTCCTACGAGCAGTACTTC. The chain combines TRBV4-1 with TRBJ2-7, with D possibly being TRBD2 (5 bases). Germline-derived CDR1 and CDR2 are MGHRA and YSYEKL. This CDR3 has 15 residues. Trimming shortened V by 4 bases and J by 0 bases, and 13 bases separated the two germline ends.

The V and J genes are TRBV21-1 and TRBJ1-5; TRBD1 was called by the table and not checked on the DNA. TRBV21-1 is recorded as a pseudogene. The CDR3 spans 15 residues. The CDR3, as DNA: TGTGCCAGCAGCAAAGCGCTAACAGGCGATCAGCCCCAGCATTTT. Translated, it gives CASSKALTGDQPQHF.

CDR3: CASSPSGLAGFANTGELFF. The CDR3 coding sequence is TGTGCCAGCAGTCCCAGCGGACTAGCGGGTTTCGCGAACACCGGGGAGCTGTTTTTT. The chain joins TRBV27 to TRBJ2-2; 11 bases line up with TRBD2. V gave up 5 bases and J gave up 0 bases; unmatched junction bases: 11. The CDR3 runs to 19 residues. Germline CDR1 and CDR2: MNHEY and SMNVEV (reference sequence).

This clone was counted between two and nine times. The chain combines TRBV28 with TRBJ2-7, with D perhaps matching TRBD1 (6 bases). CDR3 size: 14 residues. The germline CDR1 and CDR2 sequences are MDHEN and SYDVKM. Trimming shortened V by 6 bases and J by 1 base, and 13 bases separated the two germline ends. The CDR3 loop reads CASSQQGPSYEQYV. The CDR3 nucleotides are TGTGCCAGCAGCCAACAGGGACCTTCCTACGAGCAGTACGTC.